This TCR beta chain was documented in a study of blood T cell repertoires in COVID-19. At the level of the study: Whether acute or convalescent, the COVID-19 samples came from the United States, Italy and Spain. The analysed material was cDNA or gDNA that came from T cells, B-cell-depleted T cells, or PBMCs.

CDR3 length: 15 amino acids. Germline-derived CDR1 and CDR2 are MDHEN and SYDVKM. Trimming took 4 bases from V and 2 from J; bases not matched to a gene: 5. Original processing notes: Using reference gene primer amplification, nucleated cell counts were estimated. This table comes from immunoSEQ multiplex PCR, and its TCRdb copy is limited to in-frame clones, with some not included. The V and J calls and clone size are taken from that table; D and trimming were inferred from the DNA. The top ten hold about 2.9% of the sample, which has some 52,000 clones, about 90% seen once. The chain uses TRBV28 and TRBJ2-7; 10 bases match TRBD1. Source material: peripheral blood. The receptor was isolated from a human donor in a cohort sampled during active COVID-19. CDR3 region: CASSSPGQGTYEQYF. Written as DNA, the CDR3 is TGTGCCAGCAGTTCCCCGGGACAGGGGACCTACGAGCAGTACTTC.